This TCR beta chain emerged from a study of shared clonotypes between healthy human individuals. V lost 2 bases and J lost 7; bases outside the gene matches: 16. CDR3 length equals 16 residues. Germline loops: CDR1 GTSNPN, CDR2 SVGIG (reference sequence). The protocol was immunoSEQ multiplex PCR, while the TCRdb copy is restricted to in-frame clones and leaves out a portion. The sample includes approximately 2,300,000 clones, 92% of them seen just once. The receptor comes from a man aged 18 to 30 in good health. Some clones in this sample may be carry-over from other donors' samples. The gene calls are TRBV30 and TRBJ1-1, with TRBD1 matching 7 bases. The sample taken for sequencing was naive CD4+ T cells from PBMCs. This sample's subset: CD45RA+ positively selected. This CDR3 is CAWSPSGKGALGEAFF. Here the CDR3 DNA reads TGTGCCTGGAGTCCCTCCGGGAAGGGGGCATTGGGTGAAGCTTTCTTT.